This passage covers 26 T cell receptor beta chains from one sample sequenced in a study of blood T cell repertoires in COVID-19. The table came from immunoSEQ multiplex PCR; TCRdb's copy has only in-frame clones and leaves some out. The repertoire has 300,000 to 500,000 clones, around 90% of them found once; the top ten carry approximately 2.1%. Sequencing input: PBMCs or T cells enriched from blood (not recorded which). The receptors were sampled from a woman aged 40 to 50 with acute COVID-19.

The V and J genes are TRBV30 and TRBJ1-3, with 8 bases identical to TRBD1. V shed 2 bases, J shed 1 base, and the junction held 7 bases outside the gene matches. CDR1 is GTSNPN, CDR2 SVGIG, per germline (reference sequence). The CDR3 runs to 16 residues. This CDR3 reads CAWSTGTGPSGNTIYF. CDR3 sequence (DNA): TGTGCCTGGAGTACCGGGACAGGTCCATCTGGAAACACCATATATTTT.

This rearrangement joins TRBV5-4 to TRBJ2-2, with a weak D call TRBD2 (5 bases). CDR1 and CDR2 (germline): SGHNT, YYREEE (reference sequence). Trimming took 7 bases from V and 0 from J, leaving 10 bases between them. CDR3 length: 14 amino acids. CDR3 region: CASGRTANTGELFF. CDR3 DNA sequence: TGTGCCAGCGGTAGGACTGCGAACACCGGGGAGCTGTTTTTT. Drawing the rest from reference TRBV5-4 and TRBJ2-2, the complete variable domain is ETGVTQSPTHLIKTRGQQVTLRCSSQSGHNTVSWYQQALGQGPQFIFQYYREEENGRGNFPPRFSGLQFPNYSSELNVNALELDDSALYLCASGRTANTGELFFGEGSRLTVL.

This chain links TRBV5-4 with TRBJ2-7, with 11 positions matching TRBD1. V gave up 3 bases and J gave up 0 bases; unmatched junction bases: 2. The CDR3 totals 15 residues. Looked up from germline, CDR1 is SGHNT and CDR2 is YYREEE (reference sequence). The CDR3 DNA reads TGTGCCAGCAGCTCGGGACAGGGGGTCTCCTACGAGCAGTACTTC. It translates to CASSSGQGVSYEQYF.

The chain combines TRBV30 with TRBJ1-3, with D perhaps TRBD1 (6 bases). Germline V gene lookup returns CDR1 GTSNPN and CDR2 SVGIG (reference sequence). This CDR3 spans 13 amino acids. Trimming removed 0 bases from V and 5 bases from J, with 8 bases in between. The CDR3 sequence is CAWSVQGRNTIYF. CDR3 DNA sequence: TGTGCCTGGAGTGTTCAGGGGAGAAACACCATATATTTT.

This clone occurred once. This sequence joins TRBV5-6 and TRBJ2-5, with unresolved D. Trimming removed 1 base from V and 7 bases from J, with 14 bases in between. Germline CDR1 reads SGHDT; CDR2 reads YYEEEE. The CDR3 is 14 amino acids. The CDR3 DNA sequence: TGTGCCAGCAGCTTGAACCTCGCCGGTACGACCCAGTACTTC. Translating it yields CASSLNLAGTTQYF.

The chain links TRBV4-1 to TRBJ1-1; D perhaps matches TRBD1 (6 bases). Per germline, CDR1 MGHRA and CDR2 YSYEKL. This CDR3 contains 14 residues. Trimming took off 3 bases at V and 1 base at J, with 9 bases between the two ends. The CDR3 sequence is CASSQGARNTEAFF. The CDR3 coding sequence is TGCGCCAGCAGCCAGGGGGCGAGGAACACTGAAGCTTTCTTT.

This clone was recorded only once. The rearrangement uses TRBV4-1 and TRBJ1-3; D gene ambiguous. This CDR3 comprises 16 residues. Per germline, CDR1 MGHRA and CDR2 YSYEKL. V was shortened by 2 bases and J by 1 base, with 12 bases between the two germline ends. The CDR3 sequence: CASSQREAISGNTIYF. Written as DNA, the CDR3 is TGCGCCAGCAGCCAAAGGGAGGCCATATCTGGAAACACCATATATTTT.

The V call is TRBV12-3 or TRBV12-4, the J call TRBJ2-7; D perhaps matches TRBD1 (5 bases). Trimming removed 6 bases at V and 3 bases at J, with 12 bases between. The CDR3 length is 13 residues. CDR3 coding DNA: TGTGCCAGCAGCCCTGGGGCAGGCTACGAGCAGTACTTC. This encodes CASSPGAGYEQYF.

The V and J genes are TRBV27 and TRBJ1-1, with TRBD1 matching over 7 bases. Trimming at V came to 7 bases and at J to 6 bases, leaving 8 bases not matched to a gene. From germline, CDR1 is MNHEY and CDR2 SMNVEV (reference sequence). CDR3 size: 13 residues. CDR3 in amino acids: CASTRTGSSEAFF. CDR3 nucleotides: TGTGCCAGCACCCGGACAGGATCGTCTGAAGCTTTCTTT.

This clone was seen a handful of times. The chain uses TRBV5-5 and TRBJ1-1; 8 bases fit TRBD1. V was pared by 4 bases and J by 0 bases, with 5 bases of the junction left unmatched. Looked up from germline, CDR1 is SGHKS and CDR2 is YYEKEE (reference sequence). The CDR3 loop spans 15 amino acids. CDR3 loop: CASSTRGLLNTEAFF. In DNA, the CDR3 is TGTGCCAGCAGCACCAGGGGGCTTCTGAACACTGAAGCTTTCTTT. The variable domain in full, completed from reference TRBV5-5 and TRBJ1-1, reads DAGVTQSPTHLIKTRGQQVTLRCSPISGHKSVSWYQQVLGQGPQFIFQYYEKEERGRGNFPDRFSARQFPNYSSELNVNALLLGDSALYLCASSTRGLLNTEAFFGQGTRLTVV.

The chain is built from TRBV5-8 and TRBJ2-3, with TRBD2 identical over 9 bases. Germline V gene sequence: CDR1 SGHTS, CDR2 YDEGEE. J lost 7 bases, V lost 5 bases, and 8 bases had no gene match. The CDR3 spans 14 residues. Written as DNA, the CDR3 is TGTGCCAGCAGTCCATTAGCGGGGGTCTATACGCAGTATTTT. Translation: CASSPLAGVYTQYF.

This clone was detected once. The chain carries TRBV21-1 and TRBJ2-5; the listed D gene, TRBD2, was not tested against the DNA. TRBV21-1 represents a pseudogene. The CDR3 is made up of 12 amino acids. CDR3 in amino acids: CASSTLEETQYF. Written as DNA, the CDR3 is TGTGCCAGCAGCACCCTCGAGGAGACCCAGTACTTC.

V and J are TRBV15 and TRBJ1-5; TRBD1 is a possible D gene (6 bases). Trimming stripped 4 bases from V and 4 bases from J, with 11 bases between. CDR3 length: 14 amino acids. CDR1 LNHNV and CDR2 YYDKDF come from the germline V gene (reference sequence). The chain's CDR3 is CATSTRQENQPQHF. DNA of the CDR3: TGTGCCACCAGCACCCGACAGGAGAATCAGCCCCAGCATTTT.

The rearrangement joins TRBV29-1 to TRBJ1-2, with 9 nucleotides matching TRBD1. Looked up from germline, CDR1 is SQVTM and CDR2 is ANQGSEA. The CDR3 sequence is 13 residues long. The V and J ends lost 5 bases and 5 bases, in that order; junction bases with no gene match: 6. The CDR3 sequence is CSVSGTGWYGYTF. CDR3 in DNA: TGCAGCGTTTCGGGGACAGGGTGGTATGGCTACACCTTC. Full variable domain (rest looked up from reference TRBV29-1 and TRBJ1-2): SAVISQKPSRDICQRGTSLTIQCQVDSQVTMMFWYRQQPGQSLTLIATANQGSEATYESGFVIDKFPISRPNLTFSTLTVSNMSPEDSSIYLCSVSGTGWYGYTFGSGTRLTVV.

The V and J genes are TRBV30 and TRBJ1-5; TRBD1 agrees at 7 bases. Germline V gene data show CDR1 as GTSNPN and CDR2 as SVGIG (reference sequence). The CDR3 is 13 amino acids. The V segment lost 2 bases and the J segment 5 bases; nucleotides outside the gene matches: 3. CDR3 amino acids: CAWSRQGDQPQHF. CDR3 coding DNA: TGTGCCTGGAGTCGGCAGGGGGATCAGCCCCAGCATTTT. The whole variable domain, filled in from reference TRBV30 and TRBJ1-5, reads SQTIHQWPATLVQPVGSPLSLECTVEGTSNPNLYWYRQAAGRGLQLLFYSVGIGQISSEVPQNLSASRPQDRQFILSSKKLLLSDSGFYLCAWSRQGDQPQHFGDGTRLSIL.

The chain uses TRBV7-8 and TRBJ2-5, with TRBD2 as a possible D gene (5 bases). The V and J ends lost 5 bases and 5 bases respectively, with 15 bases between them. There are 14 residues in the CDR3. In germline, CDR1 is SGHVS, CDR2 FQNEAQ. The DNA of the CDR3 is TGTGCCAGCAGCCCCACATGGGGAGATGAGACCCAGTACTTC. Translation: CASSPTWGDETQYF.

This chain links TRBV4-1 with TRBJ1-5, with D possibly matching TRBD1 (5 bases). The CDR3 loop spans 14 amino acids. The germline V gene has CDR1 MGHRA and CDR2 YSYEKL. V lost 1 base to trimming and J lost 6 bases, with 10 bases between them. The CDR3 DNA follows: TGCGCCAGCAGCCAAGCAGGGTGGGGTCAGCCCCAGCATTTT. Translated, it gives CASSQAGWGQPQHF.

CDR3 bases: TGTGCCAGCAGCAATCCTAGCGGGGGCCCCTCCTACAATGAGCAGTTCTTC. Residues: CASSNPSGGPSYNEQFF. This sequence joins TRBV5-4 and TRBJ2-1, with TRBD2 matching over 10 bases. The CDR3 runs 17 residues. From germline, CDR1 is SGHNT and CDR2 YYREEE (reference sequence). Trimming cost V 4 bases and J 0 bases; bases outside gene matches: 7.

The chain has TRBV15 and TRBJ1-1, with D unclear. Germline V gene sequence: CDR1 LNHNV, CDR2 YYDKDF (reference sequence). The CDR3 contains 13 residues. V lost 5 bases, J lost 3 bases, and 10 bases lay in between. This chain's CDR3 is CATSRTEDTEAFF. DNA for the CDR3: TGTGCCACCAGCCGCACTGAGGACACTGAAGCTTTCTTT.

The chain couples TRBV20-1 to TRBJ2-7, with TRBD1 matching over 7 bases. CDR1 and CDR2 (germline): DFQATT, SNEGSKA (reference sequence). V lost 5 bases and J lost 3; bases outside the gene matches: 1. This CDR3 comprises 11 residues. The CDR3 reads CSAGTDYEQYF. CDR3 nucleotide sequence: TGCAGTGCTGGGACAGACTACGAGCAGTACTTC.

The table lists this clone with a count of one. The chain carries TRBV7-9 and TRBJ2-7, with D unresolved. In germline, CDR1 is SEHNR, CDR2 FQNEAQ (reference sequence). The CDR3 is made up of 13 amino acids. Trimming cost V 3 bases and J 4 bases, with 10 bases left between them. The CDR3 DNA sequence: TGTGCCAGCAGCTTCGATTCCGAGTACGAGCAGTACTTC. Translating it yields CASSFDSEYEQYF.

J is TRBJ1-4 and V is TRBV2, with D perhaps TRBD1 (6 bases). This CDR3 is built from 19 residues. Per germline, CDR1 SNHLY and CDR2 FYNNEI. Trimming shortened V by 3 bases and J by 0 bases, and 20 bases separated the two germline ends. In nucleotides, the CDR3 is TGTGCCAGCAGTGAGGGGGCGGCAGGTCCCCTTTCAACTAATGAAAAACTGTTTTTT. Its protein is CASSEGAAGPLSTNEKLFF.

The V call is TRBV5-4, the J call TRBJ1-3; 7 bases map to TRBD1. This CDR3 region has 15 residues. With 4 bases clipped from V and 4 bases from J, the junction kept 8 bases outside the gene matches. Germline CDR1 reads SGHNT; CDR2 reads YYREEE (reference sequence). The CDR3 nucleotides read TGTGCCAGCAGCCGGGACAGCCGTTTCGGAAACACCATATATTTT. Protein sequence: CASSRDSRFGNTIYF.

V is TRBV30 and J is TRBJ1-3; D unresolved. This CDR3 spans 11 amino acids. Germline CDR1 is GTSNPN and CDR2 is SVGIG (reference sequence). CDR3 protein: CGHRAGNTIYF. CDR3 nucleotide sequence: TGTGGACACCGCGCTGGAAACACCATATATTTT.

The V and J genes are TRBV7-8 and TRBJ2-7; 7 nucleotides align to TRBD2. J gave up 2 bases and V 6 bases, and 10 bases lay outside the gene matches. There are 15 residues in the CDR3. The germline V gene has CDR1 SGHVS and CDR2 FQNEAQ. The CDR3 coding sequence is TGTGCCAGCAGTGAGCTTGGGGGGGGAACCTACGAGCAGTACTTC. Its translation is CASSELGGGTYEQYF.

This chain joins TRBV19 and TRBJ1-2; D is perhaps TRBD1 (6 bases). CDR1 and CDR2 (germline): LNHDA, SQIVND (reference sequence). The length of the CDR3 is 14 residues. Trimming stripped 6 bases from V and 3 bases from J, with 14 bases between. The CDR3 bases are TGTGCCAGTAGGAAAGGGGACAAGGACTATGGCTACACCTTC. Encoded protein: CASRKGDKDYGYTF.